The rows below give T cell receptor beta chains drawn from one sample of a study of chemoradiotherapy in HPV16-positive cancers. The table came from immunoSEQ multiplex PCR; TCRdb's copy has only in-frame clones and leaves some out. The table has around 62,000 clones, roughly 86% seen once. Sequencing was performed on blood, taken from a patient who underwent chemoradiotherapy. These receptor sequences come from a human donor with HPV-associated anogenital cancer. Each CDR3 is given with its conserved first and last residue.

j_call	v_call	cdr3_aa
TRBJ2-2	TRBV19	CASSVERDNTGELFF
TRBJ2-5	TRBV30	CAWSTAGGMVTKTQYF
TRBJ2-5	TRBV5-6	CASSLVDQETQYF
TRBJ1-1	TRBV30	CAWSLEGGRTEAFF
TRBJ2-7	TRBV28	CASSFTGPSYEQYF
TRBJ1-1	TRBV28	CASSLGRTEAFF
TRBJ1-1	TRBV5-1	CASSLGRLNTEAFF
TRBJ1-2	TRBV5-4	CASSFGTNYGYTF
TRBJ1-4	TRBV5-6	CASSFQGILATNEKLFF
TRBJ2-6	TRBV6-6	CASIRPGANVLTF
TRBJ1-2	TRBV11-3	CASSLGPSGYTF
TRBJ2-7	TRBV7-2	CASRRTGAGYEQYF